The 21 T cell receptor beta chains listed next were all sequenced from one sample in a study of T cell responses to AZD1222 COVID-19 vaccine. Sequencing used immunoSEQ multiplex PCR; TCRdb keeps in-frame clones, though not all of them. The data contain fewer than 150,000 clones, 90% of them singletons. This specimen consisted of peripheral blood, obtained on day 0 of AZD1222 vaccination. Receptors were obtained from an adult in good health.

The V gene is TRBV6-5, the J gene TRBJ1-5, with D unresolved. The germline V gene has CDR1 MNHEY and CDR2 SVGAGI. There are 13 residues in the CDR3. V gave up 7 bases and J gave up 0 bases, with 7 bases separating them. The CDR3 nucleotides read TGTGCCAGCATCGGATATAGCAATCAGCCCCAGCATTTT. It codes for CASIGYSNQPQHF.

The V gene is TRBV5-6, the J gene TRBJ1-1, with D perhaps matching TRBD1 (5 bases). The CDR3 has 12 residues. Trimming left V 0 bases short and J 8 bases short, with 8 bases between. Germline assignment: CDR1 SGHDT and CDR2 YYEEEE. As DNA, the CDR3 is TGTGCCAGCAGCTTGGAGTACAGGGAAGCTTTCTTT. Its protein is CASSLEYREAFF.

The rearrangement joins TRBV19 to TRBJ1-3, with D uncertain. Trimming stripped 3 bases from V and 0 bases from J, with 12 bases between. In germline, CDR1 is LNHDA, CDR2 SQIVND (reference sequence). This CDR3 is built from 16 residues. CDR3 coding DNA: TGTGCCAGTAGTATGGTTCACGGGGACTCTGGAAACACCATATATTTT. It is translated as CASSMVHGDSGNTIYF.

This clone was seen a few times. V is TRBV18 and J is TRBJ1-5; TRBD1 matches 7 bases. The CDR3 spans 15 residues. V was pared by 8 bases and J by 0 bases, with 7 bases of the junction left unmatched. Germline V gene lookup returns CDR1 KGHSH and CDR2 LQKENI. The CDR3: CASTEDRNSNQPQHF. Written as DNA, the CDR3 is TGTGCCAGCACCGAGGACAGGAATAGCAATCAGCCCCAGCATTTT.

The rearrangement joins TRBV9 to TRBJ2-3; D not certain. CDR3 length: 12 residues. V was shortened by 2 bases and J by 4 bases, with 5 bases between the two germline ends. Germline V CDR1 and CDR2: SGDLS, YYNGEE. Written as DNA, the CDR3 is TGTGCCAGCAGCGTTGCTGCAGATACGCAGTATTTT. Amino acid sequence: CASSVAADTQYF.

The rearrangement links TRBV19 to TRBJ1-2; D gene ambiguous. Germline CDR1 is LNHDA and CDR2 is SQIVND (reference sequence). V was cut by 5 bases and J by 5 bases, with 6 bases left in between. The CDR3 runs 11 residues. The CDR3, as DNA: TGTGCCAGTAGTCTGGAATATGGCTACACCTTC. Translating it yields CASSLEYGYTF. Looking up the rest from reference TRBV19 and TRBJ1-2 gives the full variable domain: DGGITQSPKYLFRKEGQNVTLSCEQNLNHDAMYWYRQDPGQGLRLIYYSQIVNDFQKGDIAEGYSVSREKKESFPLTVTSAQKNPTAFYLCASSLEYGYTFGSGTRLTVV.

This clone was detected once. V gene TRBV5-1 combines with J gene TRBJ2-3, with D uncertain. CDR3 size: 13 residues. Looked up from germline, CDR1 is SGHRS and CDR2 is YFSETQ. Trimming pared 6 bases from V and 5 bases from J, leaving 13 bases between. CDR3 protein: CASTPLTLDTQYF. The CDR3 DNA reads as TGCGCCAGCACCCCTTTGACATTAGATACGCAGTATTTT. Combining the CDR3 with reference TRBV5-1 and TRBJ2-3 gives the whole variable domain KAGVTQTPRYLIKTRGQQVTLSCSPISGHRSVSWYQQTPGQGLQFLFEYFSETQRNKGNFPGRFSGRQFSNSRSEMNVSTLELGDSALYLCASTPLTLDTQYFGPGTRLTVL.

The CDR3 DNA reads TGTGCCAGTAGTATTGACGGTTCTGGGGAGCTGTTTTTT. Protein sequence: CASSIDGSGELFF. J is TRBJ2-2 and V is TRBV19, with unresolved D. CDR3 length: 13 residues. Trimming took 3 bases from V and 8 from J, leaving 10 bases between them. In germline, CDR1 is LNHDA, CDR2 SQIVND (reference sequence).

The chain couples TRBV5-1 to TRBJ2-5; 7 bases line up with TRBD1. This CDR3 has 16 residues. Germline-derived CDR1 and CDR2 are SGHRS and YFSETQ. J lost 4 bases, V lost 0 bases, and 9 bases had no gene match. The CDR3 loop is CASSLAGNPGGETQYF. DNA for the CDR3: TGCGCCAGCAGCTTGGCCGGAAACCCAGGGGGAGAGACCCAGTACTTC.

This chain links TRBV7-9 with TRBJ2-2, with 11 bases aligning to TRBD2. Germline trimming cut 2 bases from V and 5 bases from J; bases unmatched to any gene: 1. CDR1 and CDR2 from the germline V gene are SEHNR and FQNEAQ (reference sequence). The CDR3 loop spans 15 amino acids. CDR3 residues: CASSLLAGGTGELFF. The CDR3 DNA is TGTGCCAGCAGCTTACTAGCGGGAGGTACCGGGGAGCTGTTTTTT.

V is TRBV11-2 and J is TRBJ2-5; D is possibly TRBD2 (6 bases). V lost 6 bases and J 5 bases, leaving 13 bases between the germline ends. Germline values: CDR1 SGHAT, CDR2 FQNNGV. This CDR3 has 13 residues. The CDR3 is CASRKAGQETQYF. CDR3 sequence (DNA): TGTGCCAGCAGAAAAGCGGGCCAGGAGACCCAGTACTTC.

The J gene is TRBJ2-3, the V gene TRBV3-1 (or the pseudogene TRBV3-2); D might be TRBD2 (6 bases). Trimming pared 5 bases from V and 4 bases from J, leaving 7 bases between. Germline loops: CDR1 LGHDT, CDR2 YNNKEL (reference sequence). The CDR3 totals 12 residues. The CDR3 sequence: CASSASADTQYF. The CDR3 nucleotides read TGTGCCAGCAGCGCTAGCGCAGATACGCAGTATTTT.

The chain joins TRBV14 to TRBJ2-1; weak D call: TRBD2 (5 bases). The CDR3 totals 16 residues. From germline, CDR1 is SGHDN and CDR2 FVKESK. V was shortened by 3 bases and J by 0 bases, with 12 bases between the two germline ends. CDR3 in DNA: TGTGCCAGCAGCCATGGCGGACTGCTCTCCTACAATGAGCAGTTCTTC. Translating gives CASSHGGLLSYNEQFF.

This clone was recorded only once. The rearrangement links TRBV7-3 to TRBJ1-3; TRBD1 matches at 8 bases. The V and J ends lost 4 bases and 3 bases, in that order; junction bases with no gene match: 5. The CDR3 extends over 15 amino acids. Germline lookup yields CDR1 SGHTA and CDR2 FQGTGA. The CDR3 DNA reads as TGTGCCAGCAGCTCACAGGGGGGGTTTGGAAACACCATATATTTT. It encodes CASSSQGGFGNTIYF.

This sequence joins TRBV6-5 and TRBJ1-1; 7 nucleotides align to TRBD1. This CDR3 has 15 residues. CDR1 is MNHEY and CDR2 is SVGAGI in the germline V gene. V lost 3 bases to trimming and J lost 4 bases; unmatched junction nucleotides: 8. CDR3 in amino acids: CASSYKLAGGTEAFF. The CDR3 DNA reads TGTGCCAGCAGTTATAAGCTGGCAGGGGGCACTGAAGCTTTCTTT.

The V call is TRBV27, the J call TRBJ2-5, with 9 bases lining up with TRBD2. Per germline, CDR1 MNHEY and CDR2 SMNVEV (reference sequence). The J segment lost 0 bases and the V segment lost 8 bases, leaving 16 bases of the junction unmatched. This CDR3 has 18 amino acids. CDR3 sequence (DNA): TGTGCCAGCTGTTGGGGACGGCGGGGGGGCAGGAACCAAGAGACCCAGTACTTC. Its translation: CASCWGRRGGRNQETQYF.

The V call is TRBV6-5, the J call TRBJ1-6; 11 bases line up with TRBD1. This CDR3 contains 14 residues. Losses at the gene ends were 6 bases for V and 10 bases for J; bases not matched to a gene: 5. Per germline, CDR1 MNHEY and CDR2 SVGAGI. As DNA, the CDR3 is TGTGCCAGCAGATCGGACAGGGGGCAATCACCCCTCCACTTT. Protein: CASRSDRGQSPLHF.

The rearrangement joins TRBV20-1 to TRBJ2-2; D uncertain. Per germline, CDR1 DFQATT and CDR2 SNEGSKA (reference sequence). V lost 3 bases and J lost 3, with 11 bases in between. CDR3 length equals 14 residues. The CDR3 spells CSASFNTDTGELFF. The CDR3, as DNA: TGCAGTGCTAGTTTTAATACGGACACCGGGGAGCTGTTTTTT.

The chain uses TRBV6-5 and TRBJ1-1, with D uncertain. With 0 bases removed from V and 3 bases from J, the gap between germline ends came to 11 bases. Per germline, CDR1 MNHEY and CDR2 SVGAGI. The CDR3 contains 15 residues. This chain's CDR3 is CASSYSSQFDTEAFF. The CDR3 region has the DNA TGTGCCAGCAGTTACTCGAGCCAGTTCGACACTGAAGCTTTCTTT.

The CDR3 loop reads CASRPLTGNEKLFF. CDR3 nucleotide sequence: TGCGCCAGCAGGCCTCTGACAGGAAATGAAAAACTGTTTTTT. This chain connects TRBV10-1 to TRBJ1-4; possibly TRBD1 for D (6 bases). Trimming shortened V by 6 bases and J by 5 bases, and 13 bases separated the two germline ends. Germline-derived CDR1 and CDR2 are WNHNN and SYGVQD (reference sequence). The CDR3 contains 14 residues.

The chain employs TRBV29-1 and TRBJ2-3; D is perhaps TRBD1 (6 bases). Trimming shortened V by 0 bases and J by 8 bases, and 21 bases separated the two germline ends. The germline V gene encodes CDR1 SQVTM and CDR2 ANQGSEA. The CDR3 covers 16 residues. The CDR3 bases are TGCAGCGTTGAAGATGGTGGAGCAGGGGAAGAGGGTACGCAGTATTTT. Translating gives CSVEDGGAGEEGTQYF.